A single sample is the source of the 10 T cell receptor beta chains below, sequenced in a study of blood T cell repertoires in COVID-19. Using immunoSEQ multiplex PCR, the repertoire was profiled, and TCRdb retains in-frame clones only, with some absent. This table holds about 58,000 clones, 90% found once. The sample consisted of peripheral blood. The origin of the receptors is a man in his sixties with active COVID-19.

J is TRBJ2-1 and V is TRBV20-1; 12 bases are a match to TRBD1. The CDR3 length is 18 residues. Germline trimming cut 3 bases from V and 3 bases from J; bases unmatched to any gene: 12. Germline CDR1 is DFQATT and CDR2 is SNEGSKA (reference sequence). The CDR3 sequence: CSASNWDRGRPYYNEQFF. Written as DNA, the CDR3 is TGCAGTGCTAGTAACTGGGACAGGGGGCGACCTTACTACAATGAGCAGTTCTTC.

The chain combines TRBV6-5 with TRBJ2-1; the match to TRBD1 covers 8 bases. The CDR3 has 15 residues. J gave up 9 bases and V 0 bases, and 7 bases lay outside the gene matches. CDR1 is MNHEY and CDR2 is SVGAGI in the germline V gene. CDR3 loop: CASSYSRDRFTEQFF. The CDR3 DNA reads TGTGCCAGCAGTTACTCGAGGGACAGGTTCACTGAGCAGTTCTTC.

This chain joins TRBV7-9 and TRBJ1-1; the D gene is possibly TRBD1 (5 bases). V lost 1 base, J lost 4 bases, and 10 bases lay in between. The CDR3 contains 14 residues. Germline V lookup: CDR1 SEHNR, CDR2 FQNEAQ (reference sequence). The CDR3 here is CASSLGRVGTEAFF. The CDR3 nucleotides are TGTGCCAGCAGCTTAGGCAGGGTCGGCACTGAAGCTTTCTTT.

J is TRBJ2-2 and V is TRBV5-6, with D hard to call. The V end lost 4 bases, the J end lost 1 base, and 11 bases lay between the germline ends. Germline V gives CDR1 SGHDT, CDR2 YYEEEE. The CDR3 has 15 residues. CDR3 residues: CASSQMSGNTGELFF. The DNA of the CDR3 is TGTGCCAGCAGCCAAATGTCGGGGAACACCGGGGAGCTGTTTTTT.

The chain combines TRBV10-1 with TRBJ2-3, with D perhaps matching TRBD2 (5 bases). CDR1 is WNHNN and CDR2 is SYGVQD in the germline V gene (reference sequence). V was trimmed by 6 bases and J by 2 bases, leaving 15 bases between them. The CDR3 extends over 15 amino acids. The CDR3 is CASRAGLLDTDTQYF. The DNA of the CDR3 is TGCGCCAGCAGAGCCGGACTGTTAGACACAGATACGCAGTATTTT.

The rearrangement joins TRBV15 to TRBJ2-7, with 8 bases aligning to TRBD1. The V segment lost 5 bases and the J segment 3 bases; nucleotides outside the gene matches: 9. The CDR3 spans 15 residues. Germline-derived CDR1 and CDR2 are LNHNV and YYDKDF (reference sequence). DNA for the CDR3: TGTGCCACCAGCGCCAATCCGGGACAGGACTACGAGCAGTACTTC. It is translated as CATSANPGQDYEQYF.

Only a few counts were recorded for this clone. This rearrangement joins TRBV28 to TRBJ1-5; 7 nucleotides align to TRBD1. Germline values: CDR1 MDHEN, CDR2 SYDVKM. The ends lost 3 bases at V and 1 base at J; junction bases unmatched: 6. The CDR3 sequence is 16 residues long. CDR3 sequence: CASSLEQGRSNQPQHF. CDR3 nucleotides: TGTGCCAGCAGTTTGGAACAGGGGAGGAGCAATCAGCCCCAGCATTTT.

This clone was observed once. The chain has TRBV5-8 and TRBJ2-4; D unclear. Deletions cut 0 bases from V and 0 bases from J, with 7 bases between. From germline, CDR1 is SGHTS and CDR2 YDEGEE. The CDR3 runs 15 residues. Written as DNA, the CDR3 is TGTGCCAGCAGCTTGGTAACAGTAGCCAAAAACATTCAGTACTTC. It is translated as CASSLVTVAKNIQYF.

The chain couples TRBV21-1 to TRBJ2-7; TRBD1, as called in the table, went unchecked against the DNA. TRBV21-1 is classified as a pseudogene. The CDR3 is 13 amino acids. Here the CDR3 reads CASSNTNRDRQYF. CDR3 DNA sequence: TGTGCCAGCAGCAACACCAACCGGGACAGGCAGTACTTC.

The sample holds one count of this clone. The gene calls are TRBV28 and TRBJ2-3, with 9 bases identical to TRBD1. The junction had 6 bases not matched to a gene; V was cut back by 6 bases and J by 2 bases. Germline loops: CDR1 MDHEN, CDR2 SYDVKM. The CDR3 is made up of 15 amino acids. The CDR3 loop reads CASRHRGPDTDTQYF. The DNA for the CDR3 is TGTGCCAGCAGACACAGGGGGCCCGACACAGATACGCAGTATTTT.